The clone carrying this TCR beta chain was found a few times. The source of the sample is a study of T-cell reconstitution after alpha-beta-depleted transplantation in children. Unique molecular identifiers were used in preparing the TCRbeta library. TCRdb re-analysed the PCR reads in MiXCR, keeping a single row per CDR3 protein. This table holds just under 550,000 distinct CDR3 sequences, approximately 16% found once. The receptor's source is a human donor who donated a stem cell graft to a child with acute lymphoblastic leukemia. Sequenced here: PBMCs from the stem cell graft donor, sampled from the stem cell graft.

This CDR3 is CASSEGRHPGQPQHF. For the CDR3, the DNA is TGTGCCAGCAGTGAAGGCCGGCATCCGGGACAGCCCCAGCATTTT. The rearrangement links TRBV25-1 to TRBJ1-5; D remains ambiguous. The CDR3 runs to 15 residues. Trimming shortened V by 2 bases and J by 7 bases, and 15 bases separated the two germline ends. The V gene's germline CDR1 is MGHDK and CDR2 SYGVNS.